This is a list of T cell receptor beta chains from one sample in a study of regulatory T cells in long-lasting Graves disease. TCRdb redid the calling of the multiplex PCR reads with MiXCR, one entry per CDR3 protein. The sample includes 390,000 or so distinct CDR3 sequences, roughly 10% of them seen just once. In addition, the sample was reused for a study of T cells in Graves' hyperthyroidism and ophthalmopathy.

The sequences come from peripheral blood mononuclear cells (PBMCs), collected at new diagnosis, from a patient treated with antithyroid drugs. Every receptor here comes from a woman between 18 and 30 years old with Graves disease. The CDR3 runs from the conserved cysteine through the conserved F or W. The D gene is left open where the match is weak. Expanded clones are given a class, and other clones once, few, many or no size at all.

clone size	J gene	D gene	V gene	CDR3 DNA	CDR3 protein
few	TRBJ2-3	TRBD2	TRBV10-3	TGTGCCATCCGGACTAGCGGGGGGTCGGTCGTCACCACAGATACGCAGTATTTT	CAIRTSGGSVVTTDTQYF
NA	TRBJ1-1	NA	TRBV24-1	TGTGCCACCAGTGATTTCGGACAGAGGCACACTGAAGCTTTCTTT	CATSDFGQRHTEAFF
NA	TRBJ1-2	NA	TRBV7-8	TGTGCCAGCAGCTTCCGACAGGACCGTGCCTATGGCTACACCTTC	CASSFRQDRAYGYTF
few	TRBJ2-2	NA	TRBV6-1	TGTGCCAGCAGTGAAGCGCTTGTAACCTTGATGAGACACGACACCGGGGAGCTGTTTTTT	CASSEALVTLMRHDTGELFF
few	TRBJ1-1	NA	TRBV4-3	TGCGCCAGCAGCCAGAACCTTAACACTGAAGCTTTCTTT	CASSQNLNTEAFF
NA	TRBJ2-7	NA	TRBV9	TGTGCCAGCTTAAGCTACGAGCAGTACTTC	CASLSYEQYF
many	TRBJ1-2	NA	TRBV6-1	TGTGCCAGCAGCAGGAACTATGGCTACACCTTC	CASSRNYGYTF
NA	TRBJ2-3	TRBD2	TRBV6-2/TRBV6-3	TGTGCCAGCAGAGTAGCGGGAGCGGCAGATACGCAGTATTTT	CASRVAGAADTQYF
many	TRBJ2-1	TRBD2	TRBV20-1	TGCAGTGCTAGCATACTAGCGGGAGGCTTTGGGGCATCCTACAATGAGCAGTTCTTC	CSASILAGGFGASYNEQFF
many	TRBJ2-7	NA	TRBV29-1	TGCAGCGTTAATCCCCAGGGAACCTACGAGCAGTACTTC	CSVNPQGTYEQYF
few	TRBJ2-3	NA	TRBV11-2	TGCGCCAGCAGCCTTGACAGCCACCGTTGGCAGTATTTT	CASSLDSHRWQYF
many	TRBJ2-7	TRBD2	TRBV6-5	TGTGCCAGCAGTTGGCGGGAGGGTGACGAGCAGTACTTC	CASSWREGDEQYF
many	TRBJ2-1	TRBD2	TRBV7-6	TGTGCCAGCAGCTTAGTTCCAGGACTAGCGGTTAGCTCCTACAATGAGCAGTTCTTC	CASSLVPGLAVSSYNEQFF
NA	TRBJ1-1	NA	TRBV6-1	TGTGCCAGCAGTGAGGACAGTGACACTGAAGCTTTCTTT	CASSEDSDTEAFF
NA	TRBJ2-1	TRBD2	TRBV7-9	TGTGCCAGCAGCTTAATCCCAGCGGGAGCCCTTCAGGGCTACAATGAGCAGTTCTTC	CASSLIPAGALQGYNEQFF
many	TRBJ2-5	TRBD1	TRBV28	TGTGCCAGCAGACCCCTGTCCGGGACAGGAAGAGAGACCCAGTACTTC	CASRPLSGTGRETQYF
many	TRBJ1-3	TRBD1	TRBV28	TGTGCCAGCAGTTTATTTTCGATGCGTTCGGGACAGGGATGGCACACCATATATTTT	CASSLFSMRSGQGWHTIYF
many	TRBJ1-5	TRBD1	TRBV7-6	TGTGCCAGCAGCCAAGGACAGGGTAGACAGCCCCAGCATTTT	CASSQGQGRQPQHF
many	TRBJ2-1	NA	TRBV11-2	TGTGCCAGCAGCTTTTGGCTAGCGCCCCATGAGCAGTTCTTC	CASSFWLAPHEQFF
few	TRBJ2-1	TRBD2	TRBV20-1	TGCAGTGCTAGGGGTCTAGCGGGGGGTCTTCCCAACAATGAGCAGTTCTTC	CSARGLAGGLPNNEQFF
NA	TRBJ1-4	NA	TRBV6-1	TGTGCCAGCAGTCACGACAGAATAGGGGCAGGAAAACTGTTTTTT	CASSHDRIGAGKLFF
many	TRBJ2-1	TRBD2	TRBV20-1	TGCAGTGCTAGAGAGACGAGGACTAGCGGGAGGGCCAGGGGTCCTGAGCAGTTCTTC	CSARETRTSGRARGPEQFF
many	TRBJ2-4	TRBD1	TRBV2	TGTGCCAGCAGTTGGGACAGGTGGGCCAAAAACATTCAGTACTTC	CASSWDRWAKNIQYF
many	TRBJ2-2	NA	TRBV11-2	TGTGCCAGCAGCTTCTCAGGGGTAGGCGGGGAGCTGTTTTTT	CASSFSGVGGELFF
NA	TRBJ2-1	TRBD2	TRBV28	TGTGCCAGCAGCTCCCGGGAGGGCTCCTACAATGAGCAGTTCTTC	CASSSREGSYNEQFF
many	TRBJ1-6	NA	TRBV6-2/TRBV6-3	TGTGCCAGCAGCCCGGACAGAAACTCCTATAATTCACCCCTCCACTTT	CASSPDRNSYNSPLHF
NA	TRBJ2-1	TRBD1	TRBV29-1	TGCAGCGAGAACGGGACAGATTTCTACAATGAGCAGTTCTTC	CSENGTDFYNEQFF
many	TRBJ2-3	NA	TRBV29-1	TGCAGCGTTGTTCTCGCGGGGCGCACAGATACGCAGTATTTT	CSVVLAGRTDTQYF
NA	TRBJ2-5	NA	TRBV5-1	TGCGCCAGCAGCATCACAGCGAGTGAGACCCAGTACTTC	CASSITASETQYF